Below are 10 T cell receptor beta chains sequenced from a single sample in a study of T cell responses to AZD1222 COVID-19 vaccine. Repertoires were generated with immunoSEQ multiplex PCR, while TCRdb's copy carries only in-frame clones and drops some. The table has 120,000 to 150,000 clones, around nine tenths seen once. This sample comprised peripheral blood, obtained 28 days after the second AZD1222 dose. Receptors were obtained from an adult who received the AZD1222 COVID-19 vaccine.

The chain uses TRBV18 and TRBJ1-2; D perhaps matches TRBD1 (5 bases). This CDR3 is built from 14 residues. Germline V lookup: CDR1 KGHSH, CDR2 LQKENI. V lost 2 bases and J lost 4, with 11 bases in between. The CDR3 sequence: CASSPGGQGYGYTF. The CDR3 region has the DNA TGTGCCAGCTCACCAGGCGGGCAGGGCTATGGCTACACCTTC. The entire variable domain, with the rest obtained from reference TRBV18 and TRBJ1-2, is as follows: NAGVMQNPRHLVRRRGQEARLRCSPMKGHSHVYWYRQLPEEGLKFMVYLQKENIIDESGMPKERFSAEFPKEGPSILRIQQVVRGDSAAYFCASSPGGQGYGYTFGSGTRLTVV.

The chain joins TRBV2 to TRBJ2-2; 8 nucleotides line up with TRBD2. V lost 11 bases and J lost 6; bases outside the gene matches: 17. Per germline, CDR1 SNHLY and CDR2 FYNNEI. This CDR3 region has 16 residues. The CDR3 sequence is CARRGGGRRLSGELFF. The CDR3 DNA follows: TGTGCCCGCCGGGGGGGCGGGCGGAGATTATCCGGGGAGCTGTTTTTT.

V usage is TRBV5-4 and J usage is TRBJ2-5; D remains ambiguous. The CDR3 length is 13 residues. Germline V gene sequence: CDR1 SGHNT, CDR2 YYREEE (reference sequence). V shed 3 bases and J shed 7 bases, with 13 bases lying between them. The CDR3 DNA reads TGTGCCAGCAGCTCCGATGGGATTGGGACCCAGTACTTC. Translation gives CASSSDGIGTQYF.

The chain's CDR3 is CASSEDAGLGTEAFF. CDR3 sequence (DNA): TGTGCCAGCAGTGAAGACGCAGGTTTGGGCACTGAAGCTTTCTTT. The chain is built from TRBV6-1 and TRBJ1-1; no clear D. This CDR3 contains 15 residues. Germline CDR1 MNHNS, CDR2 SASEGT. V gave up 1 base and J gave up 4 bases, with 13 bases separating them.

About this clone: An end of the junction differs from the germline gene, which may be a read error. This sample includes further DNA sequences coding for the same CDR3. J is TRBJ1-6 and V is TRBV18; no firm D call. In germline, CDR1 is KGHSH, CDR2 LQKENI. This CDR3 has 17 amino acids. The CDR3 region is CACSCAGQISYNSPLHF. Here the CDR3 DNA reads TGTGCCTGCTCTTGTGCTGGGCAGATCTCCTATAATTCACCCCTCCACTTT. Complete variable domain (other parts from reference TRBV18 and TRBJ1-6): NAGVMQNPRHLVRRRGQEARLRCSPMKGHSHVYWYRQLPEEGLKFMVYLQKENIIDESGMPKERFSAEFPKEGPSILRIQQVVRGDSAAYFCACSCAGQISYNSPLHFGNGTRLTVT.

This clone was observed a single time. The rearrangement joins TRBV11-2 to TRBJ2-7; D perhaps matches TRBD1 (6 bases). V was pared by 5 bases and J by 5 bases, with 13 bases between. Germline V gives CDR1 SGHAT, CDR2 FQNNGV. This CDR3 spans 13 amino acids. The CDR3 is CASSVNRENEQYF. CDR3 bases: TGTGCCAGCAGCGTAAACAGGGAAAACGAGCAGTACTTC. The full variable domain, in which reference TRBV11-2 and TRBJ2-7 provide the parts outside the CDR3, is EAGVAQSPRYKIIEKRQSVAFWCNPISGHATLYWYQQILGQGPKLLIQFQNNGVVDDSQLPKDRFSAERLKGVDSTLKIQPAKLEDSAVYLCASSVNRENEQYFGPGTRLTVT.

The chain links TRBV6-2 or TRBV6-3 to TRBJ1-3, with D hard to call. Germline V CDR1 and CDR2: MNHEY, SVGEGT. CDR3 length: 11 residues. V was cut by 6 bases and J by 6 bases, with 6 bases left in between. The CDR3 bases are TGTGCCAGCAGCTGGTCAAACACCATATATTTT. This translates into CASSWSNTIYF.

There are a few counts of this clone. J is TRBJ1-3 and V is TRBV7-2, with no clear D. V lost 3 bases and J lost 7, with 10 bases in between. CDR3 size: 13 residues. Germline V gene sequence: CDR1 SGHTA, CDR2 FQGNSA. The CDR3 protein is CASSLDFGNTIYF. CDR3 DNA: TGTGCCAGCAGCTTGGACTTCGGGAACACCATATATTTT.

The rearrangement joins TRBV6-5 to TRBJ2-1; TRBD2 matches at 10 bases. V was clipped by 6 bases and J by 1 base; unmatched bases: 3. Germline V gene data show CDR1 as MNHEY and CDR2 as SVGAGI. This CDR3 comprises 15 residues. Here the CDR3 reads CASRAAGGSYNEQFF. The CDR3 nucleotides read TGTGCCAGCAGGGCAGCGGGAGGGTCCTACAATGAGCAGTTCTTC.

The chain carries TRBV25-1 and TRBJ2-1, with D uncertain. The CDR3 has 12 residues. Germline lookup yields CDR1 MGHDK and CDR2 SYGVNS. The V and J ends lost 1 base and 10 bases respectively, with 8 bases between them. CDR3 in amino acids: CASSEWGREQFF. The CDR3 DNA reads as TGTGCCAGCAGTGAATGGGGTCGGGAGCAGTTCTTC.